Included here is one T cell receptor (beta chain) sequence, with context. Its specificity is unknown. Its ends do not fully match the called genes, so a read error is possible. Germline values: CDR1 SGHAT, CDR2 FQNNGV. The CDR3 runs to 16 residues. Three rounds of nested PCR, following a modified ARM-PCR protocol, produced the TCRbeta library. TCRdb used MiXCR to reprocess the multiplex PCR reads, holding one entry per CDR3 protein. This table has about 200,000 distinct CDR3 sequences, approximately 74% appearing once. The data were obtained in a study of tumor and adjacent non-tumor tissue in lung cancer. Study-level information: Patients comprised about a dozen adenocarcinoma, a couple of squamous cell carcinoma and 1 small cell lung cancer.

This sample's RNA came from whole unsorted tissue. General study findings and limits: Patients with more diverse tumor TCRs had worse survival. TCR diversity was significantly greater in tumor than normal lung tissue.

This receptor was taken from a man between 60 and 75 years old with non-small cell lung cancer. The V gene is TRBV11-2, the J gene TRBJ2-5; a possible D gene is TRBD2 (6 bases). Sequenced: lung tumor tissue. The CDR3, as DNA: TGTGTCAGCAGCCTCCAACCGGAGGGGAGGCAAGAGACCCAGTACTTC. This translates into CVSSLQPEGRQETQYF. Full variable domain (rest looked up from reference TRBV11-2 and TRBJ2-5): EAGVAQSPRYKIIEKRQSVAFWCNPISGHATLYWYQQILGQGPKLLIQFQNNGVVDDSQLPKDRFSAERLKGVDSTLKIQPAKLEDSAVYLCVSSLQPEGRQETQYFGPGTRLLVL.